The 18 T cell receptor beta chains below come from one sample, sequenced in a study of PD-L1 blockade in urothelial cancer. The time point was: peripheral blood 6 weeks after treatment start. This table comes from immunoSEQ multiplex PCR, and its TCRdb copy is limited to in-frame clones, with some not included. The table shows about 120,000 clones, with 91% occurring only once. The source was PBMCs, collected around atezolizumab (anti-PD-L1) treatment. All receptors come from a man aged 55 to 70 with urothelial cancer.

The CDR3 loop reads CASSQGGAFYEQYF. The CDR3 region has the DNA TGTGCCAGCAGCCAAGGCGGAGCATTTTACGAGCAGTACTTC. V gene TRBV4-2 combines with J gene TRBJ2-7; D call uncertain. Germline lookup yields CDR1 LGHNA and CDR2 YNFKEQ. V lost 1 base, J lost 4 bases, and 11 bases lay in between. The CDR3 extends over 14 amino acids.

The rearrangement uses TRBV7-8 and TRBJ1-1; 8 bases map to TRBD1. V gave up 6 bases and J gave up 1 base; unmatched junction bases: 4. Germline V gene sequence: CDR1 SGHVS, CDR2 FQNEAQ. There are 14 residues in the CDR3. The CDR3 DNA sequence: TGTGCCAGCAGACCCGGGACAGGGAACACTGAAGCTTTCTTT. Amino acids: CASRPGTGNTEAFF.

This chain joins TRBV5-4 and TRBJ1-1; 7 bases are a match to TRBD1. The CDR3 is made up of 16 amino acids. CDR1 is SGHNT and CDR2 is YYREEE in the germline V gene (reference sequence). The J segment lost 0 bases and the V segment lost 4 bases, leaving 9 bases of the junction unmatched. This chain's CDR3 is CASSPGTAVMNTEAFF. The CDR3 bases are TGTGCCAGCAGCCCCGGGACAGCCGTTATGAACACTGAAGCTTTCTTT.

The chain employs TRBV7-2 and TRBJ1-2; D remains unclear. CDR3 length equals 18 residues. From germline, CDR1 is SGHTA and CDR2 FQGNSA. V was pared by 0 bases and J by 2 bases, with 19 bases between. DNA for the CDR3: TGTGCCAGCAGCTTAGCCGTGGCAGGTCCCACCCAAAACTATGGCTACACCTTC. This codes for CASSLAVAGPTQNYGYTF.

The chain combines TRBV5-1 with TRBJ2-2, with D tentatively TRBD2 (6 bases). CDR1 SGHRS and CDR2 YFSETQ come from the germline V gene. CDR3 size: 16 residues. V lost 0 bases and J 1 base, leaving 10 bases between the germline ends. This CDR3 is CASSLAGRGNTGELFF. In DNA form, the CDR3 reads TGCGCCAGCAGCTTGGCGGGGCGGGGGAACACCGGGGAGCTGTTTTTT.

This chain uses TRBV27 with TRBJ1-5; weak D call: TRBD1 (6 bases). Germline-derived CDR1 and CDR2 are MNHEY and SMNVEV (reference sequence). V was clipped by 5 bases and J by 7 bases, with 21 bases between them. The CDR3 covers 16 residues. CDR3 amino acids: CASSPPGSAGEQPQHF. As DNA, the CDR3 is TGTGCCAGCAGTCCTCCGGGGAGTGCAGGGGAGCAGCCCCAGCATTTT.

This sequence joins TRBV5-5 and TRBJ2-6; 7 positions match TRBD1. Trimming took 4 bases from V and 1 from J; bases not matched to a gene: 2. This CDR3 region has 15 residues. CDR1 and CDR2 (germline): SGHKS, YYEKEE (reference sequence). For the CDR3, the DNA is TGTGCCAGCAGCCCGACAGGGTCTGGGGCCAACGTCCTGACTTTC. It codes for CASSPTGSGANVLTF.

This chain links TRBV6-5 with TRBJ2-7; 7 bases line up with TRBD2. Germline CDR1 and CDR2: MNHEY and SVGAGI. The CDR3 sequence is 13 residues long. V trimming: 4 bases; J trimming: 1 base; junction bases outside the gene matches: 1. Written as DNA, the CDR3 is TGTGCCAGCAGTTGGGAGGGGTCCTACGAGCAGTACTTC. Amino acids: CASSWEGSYEQYF.

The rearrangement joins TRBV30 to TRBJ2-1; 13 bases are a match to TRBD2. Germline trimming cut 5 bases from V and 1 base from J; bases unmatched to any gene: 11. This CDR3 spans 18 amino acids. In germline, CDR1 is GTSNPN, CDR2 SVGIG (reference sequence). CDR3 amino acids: CAWGGIGTSGISYNEQFF. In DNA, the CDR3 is TGTGCCTGGGGCGGGATCGGGACTAGCGGGATTTCCTACAATGAGCAGTTCTTC. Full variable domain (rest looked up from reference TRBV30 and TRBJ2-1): SQTIHQWPATLVQPVGSPLSLECTVEGTSNPNLYWYRQAAGRGLQLLFYSVGIGQISSEVPQNLSASRPQDRQFILSSKKLLLSDSGFYLCAWGGIGTSGISYNEQFFGPGTRLTVL.

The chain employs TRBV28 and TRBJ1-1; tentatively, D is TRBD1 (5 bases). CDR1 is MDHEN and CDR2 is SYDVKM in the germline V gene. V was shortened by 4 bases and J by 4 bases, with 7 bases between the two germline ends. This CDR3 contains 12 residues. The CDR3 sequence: CASSWQGTEAFF. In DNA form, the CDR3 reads TGTGCCAGCAGTTGGCAGGGCACTGAAGCTTTCTTT.

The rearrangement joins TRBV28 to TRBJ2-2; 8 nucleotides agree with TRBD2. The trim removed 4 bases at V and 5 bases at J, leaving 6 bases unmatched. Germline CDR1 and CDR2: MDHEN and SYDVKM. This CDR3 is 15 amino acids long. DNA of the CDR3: TGTGCCAGCAGTTCGCGGGGGGCGGGGACCGGGGAGCTGTTTTTT. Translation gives CASSSRGAGTGELFF.

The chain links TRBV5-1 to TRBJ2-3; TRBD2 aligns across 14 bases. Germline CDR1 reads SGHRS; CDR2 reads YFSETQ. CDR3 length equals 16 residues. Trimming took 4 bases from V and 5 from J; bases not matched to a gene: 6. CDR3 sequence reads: CASSDGLAGGGDTQYF. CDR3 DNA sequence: TGCGCCAGCAGCGACGGACTAGCGGGGGGAGGAGATACGCAGTATTTT.

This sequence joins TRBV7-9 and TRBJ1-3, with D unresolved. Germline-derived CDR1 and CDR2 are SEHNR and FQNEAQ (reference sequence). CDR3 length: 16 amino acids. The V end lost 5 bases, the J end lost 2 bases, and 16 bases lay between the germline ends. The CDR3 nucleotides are TGTGCCAGCAGCCAAGGTAGAGGGCAGCCTGGAAACACCATATATTTT. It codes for CASSQGRGQPGNTIYF. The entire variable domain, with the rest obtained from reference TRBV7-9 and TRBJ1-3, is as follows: DTGVSQNPRHKITKRGQNVTFRCDPISEHNRLYWYRQTLGQGPEFLTYFQNEAQLEKSRLLSDRFSAERPKGSFSTLEIQRTEQGDSAMYLCASSQGRGQPGNTIYFGEGSWLTVV.

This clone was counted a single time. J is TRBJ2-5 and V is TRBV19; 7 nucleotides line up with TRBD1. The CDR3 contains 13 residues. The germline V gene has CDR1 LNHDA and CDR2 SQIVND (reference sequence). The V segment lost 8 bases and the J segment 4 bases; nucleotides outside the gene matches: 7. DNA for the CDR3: TGTGCCAGTGGCACAGGGGTTTTAGAGACCCAGTACTTC. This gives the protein CASGTGVLETQYF.

CDR3 loop: CASSLVLTGGTYEQYF. DNA for the CDR3: TGTGCCAGCAGCTTAGTCCTGACAGGGGGCACGTACGAGCAGTACTTC. V and J are TRBV7-9 and TRBJ2-7; 10 nucleotides match TRBD1. The V gene end was trimmed by 1 base and the J gene end by 4 bases; junction bases not matched to a gene: 7. This CDR3 has 16 amino acids. Germline CDR1 reads SEHNR; CDR2 reads FQNEAQ (reference sequence).

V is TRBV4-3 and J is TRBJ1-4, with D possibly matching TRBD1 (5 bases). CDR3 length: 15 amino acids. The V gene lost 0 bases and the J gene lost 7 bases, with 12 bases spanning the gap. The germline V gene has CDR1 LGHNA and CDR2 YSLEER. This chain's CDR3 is CASSQDLGGAEKLFF. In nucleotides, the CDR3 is TGCGCCAGCAGCCAAGATCTGGGTGGGGCTGAAAAACTGTTTTTT.

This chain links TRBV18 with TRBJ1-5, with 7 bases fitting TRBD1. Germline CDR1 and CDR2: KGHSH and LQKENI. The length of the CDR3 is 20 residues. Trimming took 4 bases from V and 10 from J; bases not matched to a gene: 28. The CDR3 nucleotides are TGTGCCAGCTCACAATCAAAACCCGACAGGGTGGTGTTGGTTCCGTCCCCCCAGCATTTT. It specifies CASSQSKPDRVVLVPSPQHF.

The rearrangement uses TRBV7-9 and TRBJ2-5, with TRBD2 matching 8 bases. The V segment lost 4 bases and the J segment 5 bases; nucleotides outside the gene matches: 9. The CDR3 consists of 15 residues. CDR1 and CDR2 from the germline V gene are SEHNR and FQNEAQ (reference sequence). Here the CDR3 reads CASSSDSGKGETQYF. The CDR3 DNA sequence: TGTGCCAGCAGCTCAGATAGCGGGAAGGGCGAGACCCAGTACTTC. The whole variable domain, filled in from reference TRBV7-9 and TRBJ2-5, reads DTGVSQNPRHKITKRGQNVTFRCDPISEHNRLYWYRQTLGQGPEFLTYFQNEAQLEKSRLLSDRFSAERPKGSFSTLEIQRTEQGDSAMYLCASSSDSGKGETQYFGPGTRLLVL.